This T cell receptor (beta chain) was recovered during a study of blood T cell repertoires in COVID-19. Looking at the study overall: The United States, Italy and Spain provided the acute and convalescent COVID-19 samples. T cells, B-cell-depleted T cells, or PBMCs supplied cDNA or gDNA.

Authors' processing steps: Amplifying reference gene primers gave estimates of nucleated cell counts. Produced via immunoSEQ multiplex PCR; TCRdb's table is partial and in-frame only. The V and J calls and clone size are taken from that table; D and trimming were inferred from the DNA. The sample contains about 60,000 clones, approximately 86% of which appear only once. The CDR3 sequence is 14 residues long. Trimming pared 2 bases from V and 6 bases from J, leaving 10 bases between. Looked up from germline, CDR1 is LNHDA and CDR2 is SQIVND (reference sequence). V and J are TRBV19 and TRBJ2-2, with D perhaps TRBD2 (6 bases). The clonotype comes from a man aged 35 to 55 with acute or convalescent COVID-19. Sequenced sample: peripheral blood. This CDR3 reads CASSIRRGAGELFF. The CDR3 DNA reads TGTGCCAGTAGTATAAGGAGGGGCGCCGGGGAGCTGTTTTTT.